These T cell receptor beta chains were read from a single sample in a study of patients and donors after allogeneic stem cell transplantation. In TCRdb, the RT-PCR reads were re-called with MiXCR into one record per CDR3 protein. Among 800,000 to 1,000,000 distinct CDR3 sequences listed, roughly 18% were seen once. Sequences were obtained from blood, either unsorted or a sorted T cell fraction (not recorded which). The receptors come from a human donor who was either an allogeneic HSCT recipient or a stem cell or donor lymphocyte infusion donor (not recorded which). It is not recorded whose cells these are; they may come from a transplant donor. CDR3s include the opening cysteine and the closing phenylalanine or tryptophan. The D gene is left open where the match is weak. A clone size is listed for some rows: how often the clone was seen (once, few, many), or a class if it is expanded.

size | D | J | V | length | DNA | CDR3
once | . | TRBJ2-7 | TRBV29-1 | 12 | TGCAGCGTTGTGGGAGCAACCGAGGAGCAGTACTTC | CSVVGATEEQYF
few | . | TRBJ1-2 | TRBV6-2/TRBV6-3 | 13 | TGTGCCAGCAGTGCGGCAGGGAACTATGGCTACACCTTC | CASSAAGNYGYTF
. | . | TRBJ1-1 | TRBV7-9 | 14 | TGTGCCAGCAGCTTAGACAGGACTCCCACTGAAGCTTTCTTT | CASSLDRTPTEAFF
. | . | TRBJ2-3 | TRBV27 | 15 | TGTGCCAGCAGGGAGAGCCAGACTAGCACAGATACGCAGTATTTT | CASRESQTSTDTQYF
few | . | TRBJ2-2 | TRBV4-1 | 14 | TGCGCCAGCAGCCTTCACTTGAACACCGGGGAGCTGTTTTTT | CASSLHLNTGELFF
. | . | TRBJ1-6 | TRBV19 | 16 | TGTGCCAGTAGTCAGGCTTCGAGACCGGGGAATTCACCCCTCCACTTT | CASSQASRPGNSPLHF
few | TRBD2 | TRBJ2-2 | TRBV5-1 | 17 | TGCGCCAGCAGCTCGGGACTAGCGGCGGTTCTGACCGGGGAGCTGTTTTTT | CASSSGLAAVLTGELFF
. | TRBD2 | TRBJ2-7 | TRBV5-1 | 15 | TGCGCCAGCAGTTTTGGATTTAGCGGGAGCTACGAGCAGTACTTC | CASSFGFSGSYEQYF
. | . | TRBJ2-3 | TRBV11-2 | 13 | TGTGCCAGCAGCTTAGTCTCCCCAGATACGCAGTATTTT | CASSLVSPDTQYF
. | . | TRBJ2-3 | TRBV12-3/TRBV12-4 | 14 | TGTGCCAGCAGTTTGAGGGAACGGATCGATACGCAGTATTTT | CASSLRERIDTQYF
few | . | TRBJ2-2 | TRBV7-3 | 14 | TGTGCCAGCAGCCGTACTCCGGTCGCCGGGGAGCTGTTTTTT | CASSRTPVAGELFF
once | . | TRBJ1-1 | TRBV12-3/TRBV12-4 | 13 | TGTGCCAGCACCTCAGACAGGTTTGCTGAAGCTTTCTTT | CASTSDRFAEAFF
. | . | TRBJ2-4 | TRBV24-1 | 12 | TGTGCCACCAGTGACAGGGGAAACATTCAGTACTTC | CATSDRGNIQYF
. | TRBD2 | TRBJ2-7 | TRBV5-1 | 17 | TGCGCCAGCAGCTTTGCGCTAGCGGGGGGCCCAACCTACGAGCAGTACTTC | CASSFALAGGPTYEQYF
. | . | TRBJ1-1 | TRBV4-2 | 14 | TGTGCCAGCACCTACGAGGGCATGAACACTGAAGCTTTCTTT | CASTYEGMNTEAFF
. | TRBD2 | TRBJ2-4 | TRBV5-1 | 15 | TGCGCCAGCAGCCTCCTAGCGGGAGTCAAAAACATTCAGTACTTC | CASSLLAGVKNIQYF
few | . | TRBJ2-5 | TRBV5-1 | 14 | TGCGCCAGCAGCCTCAGGAAAATACAAGAGACCCAGTACTTC | CASSLRKIQETQYF
many | . | TRBJ1-1 | TRBV12-3/TRBV12-4 | 12 | TGTGCCAGCAGTTTCGGGGGAATCGAAGCTTTCTTT | CASSFGGIEAFF
many | . | TRBJ1-2 | TRBV12-3/TRBV12-4 | 13 | TGTGCCATCTTAGAACGGGGCAACTATGGCTACACCTTC | CAILERGNYGYTF
few | . | TRBJ1-5 | TRBV12-3/TRBV12-4 | 16 | TGTGCCAGCAGTTTGGGGGGCAGATTGGGCAATCAGCCCCAGCATTTT | CASSLGGRLGNQPQHF
. | . | TRBJ2-7 | TRBV4-1 | 15 | TGCGCCAGCAGCCAAGCTGGGGACTTGGCCTACGAGCAGTACTTC | CASSQAGDLAYEQYF
few | TRBD1 | TRBJ1-6 | TRBV20-1 | 14 | TGCAGTGCTAGAGAGGGGACAGGGACCTCACCCCTCCACTTT | CSAREGTGTSPLHF
few | . | TRBJ1-2 | TRBV5-5 | 13 | TGTGCCAGCAGCGACCGGGACGTCTATGGCTACACCTTC | CASSDRDVYGYTF
. | . | TRBJ1-2 | TRBV12-3/TRBV12-4 | 12 | TGTGCCAGCACCCATACAAGAAGCGGCTACACCTTC | CASTHTRSGYTF
. | . | TRBJ1-1 | TRBV12-3/TRBV12-4 | 15 | TGTGCCAGCAGTTTATCCGGAAAGGGTCGCGCTGAAGCTTTCTTT | CASSLSGKGRAEAFF
few | . | TRBJ1-6 | TRBV4-3 | 16 | TGCGCCAGCAGCCAAGATAGTGAGGGGTGGGTTTCACCCCTCCACTTT | CASSQDSEGWVSPLHF
few | TRBD1 | TRBJ1-2 | TRBV20-1 | 15 | TGCAGTGCCCCGAGGCGGGACAGGATTGACCATGGCTACACCTTC | CSAPRRDRIDHGYTF
. | . | TRBJ2-3 | TRBV6-2/TRBV6-3 | 14 | TGTGCCAGCAGTCGACGGCAAGTAGCAGATACGCAGTATTTT | CASSRRQVADTQYF
. | . | TRBJ1-1 | TRBV7-9 | 14 | TGTGCCAGCAGCTTATCAGACTCGAACACTGAAGCTTTCTTT | CASSLSDSNTEAFF
. | . | TRBJ2-7 | TRBV5-6 | 12 | TGTGCCAGCACAATTAGCTCCTACGAGCAGTACTTC | CASTISSYEQYF
few | . | TRBJ1-1 | TRBV5-5 | 17 | TGTGCCAGCAGCTTGGACCCGACAGCCAGGTTGAACACTGAAGCTTTCTTT | CASSLDPTARLNTEAFF
few | . | TRBJ1-1 | TRBV5-4 | 15 | TGTGCCAGCAGCTTGGGTTTCCAAAGGAACACTGAAGCTTTCTTT | CASSLGFQRNTEAFF
. | . | TRBJ1-1 | TRBV30 | 14 | TGTGCCTGGGTCGGGGGGTTAGTGAACACTGAAGCTTTCTTT | CAWVGGLVNTEAFF
. | TRBD2 | TRBJ2-3 | TRBV12-3/TRBV12-4 | 16 | TGTGCCAGCAACACGAAGTTGGCGGGAGCCACAGATACGCAGTATTTT | CASNTKLAGATDTQYF
. | TRBD1 | TRBJ2-5 | TRBV29-1 | 12 | TGCAGCGCCGTTGGACAGGAAGAGACCCAGTACTTC | CSAVGQEETQYF
few | . | TRBJ1-3 | TRBV12-3/TRBV12-4 | 15 | TGTGCCAGCAGCCGAAACATCCTCTCTGGAAACACCATATATTTT | CASSRNILSGNTIYF
. | . | TRBJ1-6 | TRBV6-5 | 16 | TGTGCCAGCAGTTACTCGAGGTTTGACAATAATTCACCCCTCCACTTT | CASSYSRFDNNSPLHF
. | TRBD2 | TRBJ2-5 | TRBV11-1 | 17 | TGTGCCAGCAGCCCCCAGGGTAGCGGGAGGGCCCGGGAGACCCAGTACTTC | CASSPQGSGRARETQYF
few | . | TRBJ1-5 | TRBV28 | 14 | TGTGCCACCAACGGAGCCGGGAGAAATCAGCCCCAGCATTTT | CATNGAGRNQPQHF
few | . | TRBJ1-5 | TRBV21-1 | 16 | TGTGCCAGCAGCTCGTACTACGGGGTAAGCCATCAGCCCCAGCATTTT | CASSSYYGVSHQPQHF
. | . | TRBJ1-1 | TRBV6-1 | 13 | TGTGCCGCCACACGAAGGGGTTACACTGAAGCTTTCTTT | CAATRRGYTEAFF
few | . | TRBJ1-4 | TRBV6-2/TRBV6-3 | 14 | TGTGCCAGCAGTTACGACCAAGGGGATGAAAAACTGTTTTTT | CASSYDQGDEKLFF
few | . | TRBJ1-1 | TRBV5-6 | 16 | TGTGCCAGCAGCCGAGAACAGGGCTCAATGAACACTGAAGCTTTCTTT | CASSREQGSMNTEAFF
. | . | TRBJ2-1 | TRBV3-1 | 15 | TGTGCCAGCAGCCCTCAGGGGAGGGGAAACAATGAGCAGTTCTTC | CASSPQGRGNNEQFF
. | TRBD2 | TRBJ2-5 | TRBV4-1 | 14 | TGCGCCAGCGGGCTAGCGGGGACTCCAGAGACCCAGTACTTC | CASGLAGTPETQYF
. | . | TRBJ1-2 | TRBV6-1 | 14 | TGTGCCAGCAGCCGCGGGAGAGGGGCTAGCGGCTACACCTTC | CASSRGRGASGYTF
. | . | TRBJ1-4 | TRBV4-1 | 18 | TGCGCCAGCAGCCAAGGCCACTTGACAGACTCGGCTAATGAAAAACTGTTTTTT | CASSQGHLTDSANEKLFF
. | . | TRBJ2-7 | TRBV20-1 | 13 | TGCAGTTGTGAGGGGACGGTAACCTACGAGCAGTACTTC | CSCEGTVTYEQYF
few | . | TRBJ1-1 | TRBV30 | 13 | TGTGCCTGGAGTGTATCCGCGAACACTGAAGCTTTCTTT | CAWSVSANTEAFF
few | . | TRBJ1-6 | TRBV7-9 | 15 | TGTGCCAGCGGACTCTACAGAGATTATAATTCACCCCTCCACTTT | CASGLYRDYNSPLHF
. | TRBD1 | TRBJ1-1 | TRBV12-3/TRBV12-4 | 15 | TGTGCCAGCACCCTACTGACAGGGCTTCGGGGTGAAGCTTTCTTT | CASTLLTGLRGEAFF
. | TRBD1 | TRBJ1-1 | TRBV7-2 | 15 | TGTGCCAGCAGCACACACGGGACAGCGGGCACTGAAGCTTTCTTT | CASSTHGTAGTEAFF
. | . | TRBJ1-1 | TRBV4-1 | 16 | TGCGCCAGCAGCCAGCACAGCCCCACAGGGCCGGCCGAAGCTTTCTTT | CASSQHSPTGPAEAFF
few | . | TRBJ1-4 | TRBV5-1 | 14 | TGCGCCAGCAGCTTGTTTTCAGGAGGCGAAAAACTGTTTTTT | CASSLFSGGEKLFF
. | . | TRBJ1-4 | TRBV20-1 | 14 | TGCAGTGCTAGATCGACACGGGATAATGAAAAACTGTTTTTT | CSARSTRDNEKLFF
few | . | TRBJ1-4 | TRBV20-1 | 12 | TGCAGTGCTACGGGGCGCAATGAAAAACTGTTTTTT | CSATGRNEKLFF
few | . | TRBJ1-1 | TRBV5-1 | 15 | TGCGCCAGCAGCGCGGGGACAAGCATGAACACTGAAGCTTTCTTT | CASSAGTSMNTEAFF
few | . | TRBJ2-7 | TRBV13 | 13 | TGTGCCAGCACGCAAGATTTTCCTTACGAGCAGTACTTC | CASTQDFPYEQYF
few | . | TRBJ2-2 | TRBV7-6 | 15 | TGTGCCAGCACCTCCGAGCCGGTCGAGACCGGGGAGCTGTTTTTT | CASTSEPVETGELFF